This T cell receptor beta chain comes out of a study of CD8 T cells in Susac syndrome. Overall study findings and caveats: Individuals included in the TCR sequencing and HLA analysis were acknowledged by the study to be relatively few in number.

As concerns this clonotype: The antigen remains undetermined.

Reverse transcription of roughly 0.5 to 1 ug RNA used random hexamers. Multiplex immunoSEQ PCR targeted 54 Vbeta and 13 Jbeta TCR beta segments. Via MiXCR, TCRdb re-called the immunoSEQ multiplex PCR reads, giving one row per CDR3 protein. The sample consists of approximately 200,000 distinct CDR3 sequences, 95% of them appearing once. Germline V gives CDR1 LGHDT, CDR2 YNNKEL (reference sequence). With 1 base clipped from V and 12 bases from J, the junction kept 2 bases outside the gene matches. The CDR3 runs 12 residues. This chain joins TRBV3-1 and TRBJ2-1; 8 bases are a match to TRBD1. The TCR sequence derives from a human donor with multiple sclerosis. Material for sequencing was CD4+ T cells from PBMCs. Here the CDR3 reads CASSQAGQGQFF. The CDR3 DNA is TGTGCCAGCAGCCAAGCCGGACAGGGGCAGTTCTTC.